The clone carrying this TCR beta chain was seen more than once but under ten times. Its target is not known. This CDR3 is also generated by other DNA sequences in the sample. This sample stems from a study of beta chain features in type 1 diabetes. Notes on the study in general: The study found fewer insertions and more deletions at VDJ junctions in type 1 diabetes patients.

V shed 0 bases and J shed 4 bases, with 7 bases lying between them. The CDR3 runs to 14 residues. CDR1 and CDR2 (germline): SGHTA, FQGNSA. One heparinised blood draw averaging around 120 mL was given by each donor. cDNA synthesis used the whole RNA isolate, giving expressed TCRB sequences. Deep immunoSEQ sequencing covered naive, central memory and regulatory T cell samples. Assay used: immunoSEQ multiplex PCR; TCRdb lists only in-frame clones, some missing. Of 900,000 or so clones listed, 15% to 20% are singletons. Sequencing was done on a sample of naive CD4+ T cells from blood. The V gene is TRBV7-2, the J gene TRBJ2-1; D unresolved. This clonotype was sampled from a woman aged 18-29 years in good health. This chain's CDR3 is CASSLAREYNEQFF. For the CDR3, the DNA is TGTGCCAGCAGCTTAGCGCGAGAGTACAATGAGCAGTTCTTC.